Listed here is a single T cell receptor (beta chain). Its binding antigen is unknown. No base quality information exists; no much larger clone differs at one position. The CDR3 numbers 15 residues from cysteine through phenylalanine. CDR3 DNA only is kept here, 45 bases in frame from base 1. The germline V gene (reference sequence) gives CDR1 as MNHEY and CDR2 as SMNVEV. Unmatched junction bases come to 12, with V trimmed by 8 bases and J by 7 bases. Participants in the prospective study were enrolled through a virtual design, were aged roughly 18 to 90 years, and lived in roughly 26 United States geographic areas. To assign participants to cohorts, the prospective study relied on clinical history that participants themselves reported in a screening survey and a study questionnaire. In the prospective study, mobile phlebotomists collected whole blood, serum and a nasopharyngeal or oropharyngeal swab from each participant. Participants in the prospective study had the option to provide additional blood draws and questionnaires over an approximately 2-month period. Before DNA extraction, prospective study blood samples were shipped either frozen or at room temperature.

The sample is drawn from a study of blood T cell repertoires in COVID-19 (dated by TCRdb to about 2020). Notes on the research overall: The collaborator samples originated in the United States, Italy and Spain and spanned the acute and convalescent phases of COVID-19. Sample metadata almost always included a de-identified subject ID, COVID-19 status, age in years and sex. Where HLA class I and class II types were available, the types were taken from metadata supplied by the sample provider, not from assay-based typing. The samples were drawn from the first 160 participants of the ongoing ImmuneRACE study and from more than 1,000 subjects provided by 6 global collaborators. A freely available public database, intended as a resource for researchers studying the immune response to SARS-CoV-2, is where the repertoires were released. The prospective study material was composed of cDNA or gDNA derived from T cells, B-cell-depleted T cells, or PBMCs. Deeply sampled blood TCRbeta repertoires from subjects exposed to, actively infected with, or recovered from COVID-19 were included in the dataset. Points the paper makes about the study in general: How much clinical and demographic metadata was included differed by source and by participant, and the metadata was provided uncurated.

The immunoSEQ Assay, a bias-controlled multiplex PCR, was used to amplify TCRbeta CDR3 regions from genomic DNA. On the authors' methods: The number of nucleated cells in each sample was estimated by amplification of reference gene primers within the assay. Sequence reads were collapsed and filtered to measure the absolute abundance of every unique TCRbeta CDR3 rearrangement. For each sample, productive Simpson clonality was calculated by taking the square root of Simpson's diversity index across productive rearrangements. TCRdb retrieved this table from immuneACCESS and kept in-frame rearrangements only. Not all clones are present; in checked studies, unresolved V genes account for under half, and no reason is known for the remainder. The V and J calls and clone size were taken over from that table, and D and trimming were inferred from the DNA. The sample table shows under 200,000 clones, and over 70% are seen once. The ten top clones hold roughly 5% of the sample.

Rearrangement joined TRBV27 to TRBJ1-5, and TRBD1 matches 9 of the central bases. This sequence was found in a woman aged 40 to 50 with acute COVID-19. The sequenced sample consisted of PBMCs or T cells enriched from blood (not recorded which). The bases read TGTGCCAGCGGTTATGGGGGGACAGGGAACCAGCCCCAGCATTTT. This translates into CASGYGGTGNQPQHF.